The 27 T cell receptor beta chains presented below share a single source sample, sequenced in a study of blood T cell repertoires in COVID-19. Here immunoSEQ multiplex PCR was the method, and the copy in TCRdb shows in-frame clones only, minus some. The sample gives 85,000 to 130,000 clones, roughly 91% of which show up once; approximately 5.1% is in the top ten. The source material was peripheral blood. These receptors all stem from a human donor in a cohort sampled during active COVID-19.

The chain combines TRBV6-5 with TRBJ2-1, with 7 bases lining up with TRBD2. This CDR3 is 14 amino acids long. V dropped 6 bases and J dropped 6; count of bases not matched to a gene: 8. The V gene's germline CDR1 is MNHEY and CDR2 SVGAGI. The CDR3 coding sequence is TGTGCCAGCAGACTGGGACTACACATCAATGAGCAGTTCTTC. This codes for CASRLGLHINEQFF.

The V and J genes are TRBV6-5 and TRBJ1-1; 8 positions match TRBD1. J lost 6 bases, V lost 11 bases, and 11 bases had no gene match. This CDR3 is built from 13 residues. The V gene's germline CDR1 is MNHEY and CDR2 SVGAGI. CDR3 sequence: CAAGVTGGAEAFF. The CDR3 bases are TGTGCCGCGGGGGTCACAGGGGGAGCTGAAGCTTTCTTT.

The chain carries TRBV30 and TRBJ1-5, with D perhaps TRBD1 (5 bases). V was cut by 2 bases and J by 3 bases, with 8 bases left in between. The length of the CDR3 is 13 residues. Germline V gives CDR1 GTSNPN, CDR2 SVGIG (reference sequence). CDR3 sequence (DNA): TGTGCCTGGAGTAAGGGGATCAATCAGCCCCAGCATTTT. Its protein is CAWSKGINQPQHF.

The chain is built from TRBV4-3 and TRBJ1-2, with D perhaps matching TRBD1 (5 bases). Between the trimmed V and J ends, which lost 2 bases and 4 bases, there was a span of 11 bases. The CDR3 runs to 14 residues. Germline assignment: CDR1 LGHNA and CDR2 YSLEER. As DNA, the CDR3 is TGCGCCAGCAGCCAAAGCCCAGGGCTCTATGGCTACACCTTC. This sequence encodes CASSQSPGLYGYTF.

The chain joins TRBV6-5 to TRBJ1-3, with D unresolved. Germline V CDR1 and CDR2: MNHEY, SVGAGI. Trimming stripped 6 bases from V and 0 bases from J, with 9 bases between. This CDR3 spans 14 amino acids. The CDR3 protein is CASSTQRSGNTIYF. Written as DNA, the CDR3 is TGTGCCAGCAGCACGCAGCGCTCTGGAAACACCATATATTTT.

DNA of the CDR3: TGTGCCTGGAGTGTACAGGGTAATTCACCCCTCCACTTT. Residues: CAWSVQGNSPLHF. This chain joins TRBV30 and TRBJ1-6; D is possibly TRBD1 (6 bases). Germline lookup yields CDR1 GTSNPN and CDR2 SVGIG (reference sequence). Trimming took 0 bases from V and 6 from J, leaving 6 bases between them. The CDR3 is 13 residues long.

This chain joins TRBV10-1 and TRBJ2-7; a possible D gene is TRBD1 (6 bases). The CDR3 runs 15 residues. Trimming took 4 bases from V and 7 from J, leaving 20 bases between them. CDR1 WNHNN and CDR2 SYGVQD come from the germline V gene (reference sequence). The CDR3 region has the DNA TGCGCCAGCAGTGGCCGGACAGTGGGATCCAGGGAGCAGTACTTC. Amino acid sequence: CASSGRTVGSREQYF.

The chain has TRBV11-2 and TRBJ2-4; D is ambiguous. This CDR3 comprises 14 residues. The germline gives CDR1 SGHAT, CDR2 FQNNGV. V was shortened by 1 base and J by 7 bases, with 11 bases between the two germline ends. This chain's CDR3 is CASSLVAARNIQYF. CDR3 DNA: TGTGCCAGCAGCTTAGTAGCCGCCCGGAACATTCAGTACTTC.

DNA for the CDR3: TGTGCCAGCTCACCTGATCTGGGGCGTAACACTGAAGCTTTCTTT. This gives the protein CASSPDLGRNTEAFF. This chain connects TRBV18 to TRBJ1-1, with D possibly being TRBD1 (5 bases). The CDR3 sequence is 15 residues long. V lost 3 bases and J 2 bases, leaving 13 bases between the germline ends. Germline V gene data show CDR1 as KGHSH and CDR2 as LQKENI.

V and J are TRBV27 and TRBJ2-1; 7 nucleotides line up with TRBD2. Germline V CDR1 and CDR2: MNHEY, SMNVEV (reference sequence). Losses at the gene ends were 5 bases for V and 10 bases for J; bases not matched to a gene: 11. The CDR3 spans 14 residues. The CDR3 protein is CASSRNGLVREQFF. The CDR3 DNA reads as TGTGCCAGCAGTCGCAACGGACTAGTTCGAGAGCAGTTCTTC.

The gene calls are TRBV3-1 (or the pseudogene TRBV3-2) and TRBJ2-7; TRBD2 might be the D (5 bases). CDR1 LGHDT and CDR2 YNNKEL come from the germline V gene (reference sequence). The CDR3 is made up of 15 amino acids. V lost 1 base to trimming and J lost 0 bases, with 10 bases between them. CDR3 in DNA: TGTGCCAGCAGCCAAGGAGTCGCGGGCTCCTACGAGCAGTACTTC. Amino acid sequence: CASSQGVAGSYEQYF.

This chain uses TRBV6-5 with TRBJ2-3, with D perhaps TRBD2 (5 bases). The CDR3 covers 13 residues. Trimming stripped 5 bases from V and 2 bases from J, with 8 bases between. Germline V gene data show CDR1 as MNHEY and CDR2 as SVGAGI. The CDR3 sequence: CASSSGNTDTQYF. The DNA of the CDR3 is TGTGCCAGCAGTAGCGGCAACACAGATACGCAGTATTTT.

J is TRBJ1-5 and V is TRBV6-1; no clear D. The V gene lost 4 bases and the J gene lost 5 bases, with 21 bases spanning the gap. This CDR3 is 17 amino acids long. Germline V gene data show CDR1 as MNHNS and CDR2 as SASEGT. The CDR3 DNA follows: TGTGCCAGCAGTGTGGGTGGCGGGTTACTGGCCTATCAGCCCCAGCATTTT. It specifies CASSVGGGLLAYQPQHF.

The J gene is TRBJ1-6, the V gene TRBV6-5; possible D gene TRBD1, 6 bases. Trimming removed 6 bases at V and 5 bases at J, with 14 bases between. This CDR3 has 15 amino acids. Germline CDR1 MNHEY, CDR2 SVGAGI. In DNA, the CDR3 is TGTGCCAGCAGACTGGCACAGGGAAATAATTCACCCCTCCACTTT. Translating gives CASRLAQGNNSPLHF.

The J gene is TRBJ1-5, the V gene TRBV6-5, with D perhaps matching TRBD1 (6 bases). CDR3 length: 15 amino acids. CDR1 and CDR2 from the germline V gene are MNHEY and SVGAGI. V was pared by 6 bases and J by 7 bases, with 19 bases between. The CDR3 reads CASSNSQDRYQPQHF. The CDR3 nucleotides read TGTGCCAGCAGCAATTCCCAGGACAGATACCAGCCCCAGCATTTT.

The rearrangement joins TRBV28 to TRBJ1-1, with D possibly TRBD1 on 5 matching bases. The germline V and J ends were trimmed by 6 bases and 0 bases, with 14 bases remaining between them. From germline, CDR1 is MDHEN and CDR2 SYDVKM. The CDR3 is 15 residues long. This CDR3 reads CASSPGGALNTEAFF. The CDR3 DNA reads as TGTGCCAGCAGCCCCGGCGGGGCTCTGAACACTGAAGCTTTCTTT.

The chain couples TRBV4-2 to TRBJ1-2; 8 positions match TRBD1. Germline loops: CDR1 LGHNA, CDR2 YNFKEQ. This CDR3 comprises 20 residues. The trim removed 2 bases at V and 5 bases at J, leaving 22 bases unmatched. The CDR3 here is CASSQLIRGLGKRVEYGYTF. The DNA for the CDR3 is TGTGCCAGCAGCCAACTAATCAGGGGGCTGGGGAAACGCGTGGAGTATGGCTACACCTTC.

The gene calls are TRBV28 and TRBJ1-2; D perhaps matches TRBD1 (5 bases). The length of the CDR3 is 12 residues. The germline CDR1 and CDR2 sequences are MDHEN and SYDVKM. V lost 2 bases and J lost 6, with 7 bases in between. The CDR3 region is CASSLTGHGYTF. The CDR3 coding sequence is TGTGCCAGCAGTTTAACAGGACATGGCTACACCTTC.

The CDR3 protein is CASRAGTRNQPQHF. CDR3 nucleotides: TGTGCCAGCAGGGCCGGGACACGCAATCAGCCCCAGCATTTT. This sequence joins TRBV2 and TRBJ1-5, with D maybe TRBD1 (6 bases). This CDR3 region has 14 residues. The germline gives CDR1 SNHLY, CDR2 FYNNEI. V dropped 6 bases and J dropped 2 bases, with 11 bases sitting between them.

This rearrangement joins TRBV6-5 to TRBJ2-7, with 9 bases fitting TRBD2. The CDR3 is 15 amino acids. Looked up from germline, CDR1 is MNHEY and CDR2 is SVGAGI. The V gene end was trimmed by 4 bases and the J gene end by 7 bases; junction bases not matched to a gene: 11. The CDR3 coding sequence is TGTGCCAGCAGTTCCGAGGCGCGGGGGGGCCGGGAGCAGTACTTC. Translating gives CASSSEARGGREQYF.

This clone was recorded a few times. The gene calls are TRBV7-2 and TRBJ2-7; 8 positions agree with TRBD2. The length of the CDR3 is 16 residues. Germline V gives CDR1 SGHTA, CDR2 FQGNSA. Unmatched junction bases numbered 12, after V lost 1 base and J lost 7 bases. CDR3 nucleotides: TGTGCCAGCAGCTTAGGCCCGGGGGGGCCTTCCGGGGAGCAGTACTTC. The encoded protein is CASSLGPGGPSGEQYF.

This clone was detected only a few times. The genes are TRBV7-2 and TRBJ2-1, with 10 bases lining up with TRBD2. This CDR3 is 16 amino acids long. Germline CDR1 is SGHTA and CDR2 is FQGNSA. V trimming: 5 bases; J trimming: 4 bases; junction bases outside the gene matches: 8. The CDR3 region is CASSLTASGSYNEQFF. As DNA, the CDR3 is TGTGCCAGCAGCCTAACCGCTAGCGGGAGTTACAATGAGCAGTTCTTC.

This clone was observed once. The V and J genes are TRBV19 and TRBJ2-3, with 7 bases matching TRBD2. This CDR3 contains 16 residues. The germline gives CDR1 LNHDA, CDR2 SQIVND (reference sequence). J was trimmed by 2 bases and V by 4 bases; bases with no gene match: 9. The CDR3 nucleotides read TGTGCCAGTAGTAGTCTGGGGGGGAGAAACACAGATACGCAGTATTTT. Amino acid sequence: CASSSLGGRNTDTQYF.

V usage is TRBV7-9 and J usage is TRBJ2-7, with D unclear. The germline V gene encodes CDR1 SEHNR and CDR2 FQNEAQ (reference sequence). The CDR3 runs 15 residues. V lost 3 bases and J 3 bases, leaving 15 bases between the germline ends. CDR3 sequence (DNA): TGTGCCAGCAGCTTCCCCACAATAAACCTCTACGAGCAGTACTTC. It encodes CASSFPTINLYEQYF.

The CDR3 DNA sequence: TGTGCCAGCTCACGGCGAGGGACAGGGGGCCAAGAGACCCAGTACTTC. This gives the protein CASSRRGTGGQETQYF. The chain employs TRBV18 and TRBJ2-5; 11 bases are a match to TRBD1. Germline V lookup: CDR1 KGHSH, CDR2 LQKENI. J was trimmed by 1 base and V by 4 bases; bases with no gene match: 5. This CDR3 has 16 amino acids.

The CDR3 loop reads CASSFREMETQYF. The CDR3 DNA reads as TGTGCCAGCAGTTTCCGGGAAATGGAGACCCAGTACTTC. The V call is TRBV12-3 or TRBV12-4, the J call TRBJ2-5; a possible D gene is TRBD2 (5 bases). V was trimmed by 3 bases and J by 5 bases, leaving 10 bases between them. The length of the CDR3 is 13 residues.

V gene TRBV7-9 combines with J gene TRBJ2-1; 8 bases are a match to TRBD2. V shed 4 bases and J 9 bases; nucleotides not matched to a gene: 11. Germline values: CDR1 SEHNR, CDR2 FQNEAQ (reference sequence). This CDR3 comprises 15 residues. This CDR3 is CASSWSGSGLGEQFF. As DNA, the CDR3 is TGTGCCAGCAGCTGGAGCGGGAGTGGATTAGGTGAGCAGTTCTTC. Variable domain in full (rest from reference TRBV7-9 and TRBJ2-1): DTGVSQNPRHKITKRGQNVTFRCDPISEHNRLYWYRQTLGQGPEFLTYFQNEAQLEKSRLLSDRFSAERPKGSFSTLEIQRTEQGDSAMYLCASSWSGSGLGEQFFGPGTRLTVL.